These T cell receptor beta chains were read from a single sample in a study of cytomegalovirus exposure and HLA in healthy donors. The assay was immunoSEQ multiplex PCR, and TCRdb's table has in-frame clones only and misses some. Found here are about 120,000 clones, 81% of them singletons; the top ten hold 2% to 2.5%. The source material was PBMCs. These receptors all stem from a middle-aged woman in good health and CMV-seronegative. Both conserved end residues are part of each CDR3. A D gene is named only where the DNA matches it firmly. A row's size may be missing; if present it is once, few, many or a size class.

TRBV6-6	.	TRBD1	TRBJ1-6	CASSYGQGSPLHF	TGTGCCAGCAGTTACGGACAGGGTTCACCCCTCCACTTT
TRBV5-6	few	TRBD1	TRBJ1-1	CASSFTGTANTEAFF	TGTGCCAGCAGCTTTACCGGGACAGCGAACACTGAAGCTTTCTTT
TRBV4-1	.	TRBD2	TRBJ2-1	CASSQVAGNSYNEQFF	TGCGCCAGCAGCCAAGTAGCGGGGAACTCCTACAATGAGCAGTTCTTC
TRBV10-1	.	TRBD2	TRBJ2-7	CASSEETSGRYEQYF	TGCGCCAGCAGTGAGGAGACTAGCGGGAGATACGAGCAGTACTTC
TRBV6-1	.	TRBD1	TRBJ1-6	CASSEGTAYNSPLHF	TGTGCCAGCAGTGAGGGGACAGCTTATAATTCACCCCTCCACTTT
TRBV6-5	.	.	TRBJ2-1	CASSRFSYNEQFF	TGTGCCAGCAGCAGGTTCTCCTACAATGAGCAGTTCTTC
TRBV11-1	.	TRBD2	TRBJ2-5	CASSSGGQGGLQETQYF	TGTGCCAGCAGCTCGGGGGGGCAGGGAGGTTTACAAGAGACCCAGTACTTC
TRBV5-1	few	TRBD2	TRBJ2-3	CASSVTSGGNTDTQYF	TGCGCCAGCAGCGTGACTAGCGGGGGAAACACAGATACGCAGTATTTT
TRBV7-3	.	.	TRBJ2-1	CASSLRRAYNEQFF	TGTGCCAGCAGCTTACGGAGGGCCTACAATGAGCAGTTCTTC
TRBV6-1	once	TRBD2	TRBJ2-7	CASRILAGTYYEQYF	TGTGCCAGCAGGATTCTAGCGGGAACCTACTACGAGCAGTACTTC
TRBV6-1	.	.	TRBJ2-7	CASSERGYEQYF	TGTGCCAGCAGTGAAAGGGGCTACGAGCAGTACTTC
TRBV5-1	.	TRBD2	TRBJ2-3	CASSFRGGDTDTQYF	TGCGCCAGCAGCTTCCGGGGGGGGGACACAGATACGCAGTATTTT
TRBV27	.	.	TRBJ1-2	CASGEGRGYTF	TGTGCCAGCGGCGAGGGTAGGGGCTACACCTTC
TRBV2	.	.	TRBJ2-2	CASRKRQDGELFF	TGTGCCAGCAGGAAACGACAGGACGGGGAGCTGTTTTTT
TRBV15	once	TRBD1	TRBJ1-1	CATLAGTGVSTEAFF	TGTGCCACCTTAGCCGGGACAGGGGTGTCTACTGAAGCTTTCTTT
TRBV5-1	.	TRBD2	TRBJ2-1	CASSLAGGGVNNEQFF	TGCGCCAGCAGCTTGGCCGGCGGGGGGGTGAACAATGAGCAGTTCTTC
TRBV19	.	.	TRBJ1-5	CASKRSGDLSQPQHF	TGTGCCAGTAAAAGGTCCGGGGATCTAAGCCAGCCCCAGCATTTT
TRBV7-2	.	TRBD2	TRBJ2-1	CASSSGLAGNEFF	TGTGCCAGCAGCTCGGGACTAGCGGGGAATGAGTTCTTC
TRBV5-1	few	.	TRBJ2-5	CASSLAGAVQETQYF	TGCGCCAGCAGCTTGGCCGGCGCGGTCCAAGAGACCCAGTACTTC
TRBV10-3	.	TRBD1	TRBJ1-1	CAKRQGMNTEAFF	TGTGCCAAAAGACAGGGGATGAACACTGAAGCTTTCTTT
TRBV19	.	TRBD1	TRBJ1-1	CASSIDRVMNTEAFF	TGTGCCAGTAGTATCGACAGGGTAATGAACACTGAAGCTTTCTTT
TRBV19	.	.	TRBJ1-1	CASSTSLNTEAFF	TGTGCCAGTAGTACCAGTCTGAACACTGAAGCTTTCTTT
TRBV19	.	.	TRBJ2-7	CASSIGGLSYEQYF	TGTGCCAGTAGTATTGGGGGACTCTCCTACGAGCAGTACTTC
TRBV23-1	.	.	TRBJ1-2	CASSPYKNGRGNYGYTF	TGCGCCAGCAGTCCCTATAAGAACGGCAGGGGAAACTATGGCTACACCTTC
TRBV2	few	TRBD1	TRBJ1-1	CASRGTGGTEAFF	TGTGCCAGCAGAGGGACAGGGGGGACTGAAGCTTTCTTT
TRBV18	once	.	TRBJ1-3	CASSPNPATGGNTIYF	TGTGCCAGCTCACCCAACCCGGCCACAGGGGGAAACACCATATATTTT
TRBV4-2	.	TRBD2	TRBJ2-5	CASSLRLAGEETQYF	TGTGCCAGCAGCCTTAGACTAGCGGGAGAGGAGACCCAGTACTTC
TRBV5-1	few	.	TRBJ2-7	CASSSWTVGGEQYF	TGCGCCAGCAGCTCTTGGACAGTTGGTGGCGAGCAGTACTTC